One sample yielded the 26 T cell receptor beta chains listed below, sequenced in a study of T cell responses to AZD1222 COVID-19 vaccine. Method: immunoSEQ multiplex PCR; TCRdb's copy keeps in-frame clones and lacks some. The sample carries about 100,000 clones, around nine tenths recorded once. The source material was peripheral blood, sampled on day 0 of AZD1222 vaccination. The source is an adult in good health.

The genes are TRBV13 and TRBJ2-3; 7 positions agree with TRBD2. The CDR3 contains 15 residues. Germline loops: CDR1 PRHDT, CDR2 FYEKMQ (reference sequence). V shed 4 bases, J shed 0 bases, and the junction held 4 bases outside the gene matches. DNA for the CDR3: TGTGCCAGCAGCTCCCCGCGGGGGAGCACAGATACGCAGTATTTT. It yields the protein CASSSPRGSTDTQYF.

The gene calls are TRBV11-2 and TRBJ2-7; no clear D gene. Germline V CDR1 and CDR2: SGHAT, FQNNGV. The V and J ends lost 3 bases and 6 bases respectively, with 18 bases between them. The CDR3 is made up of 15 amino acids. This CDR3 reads CASSLDRRRSPEQYF. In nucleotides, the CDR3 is TGTGCCAGCAGCTTGGACCGCCGGCGGTCCCCCGAGCAGTACTTC.

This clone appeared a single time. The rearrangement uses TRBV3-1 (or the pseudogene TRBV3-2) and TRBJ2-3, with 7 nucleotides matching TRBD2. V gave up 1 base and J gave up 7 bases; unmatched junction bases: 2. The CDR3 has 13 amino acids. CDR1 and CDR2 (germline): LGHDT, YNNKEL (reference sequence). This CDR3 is CASSQAGGHTQYF. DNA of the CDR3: TGTGCCAGCAGCCAAGCGGGAGGCCATACGCAGTATTTT.

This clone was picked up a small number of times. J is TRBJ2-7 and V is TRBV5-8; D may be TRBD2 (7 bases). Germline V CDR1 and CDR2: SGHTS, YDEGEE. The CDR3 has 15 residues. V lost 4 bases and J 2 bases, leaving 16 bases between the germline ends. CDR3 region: CASSPATGGPYEQYF. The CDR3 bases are TGTGCCAGCAGCCCGGCGACGGGGGGCCCCTACGAGCAGTACTTC. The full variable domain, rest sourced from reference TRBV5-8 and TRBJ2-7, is EAGVTQSPTHLIKTRGQQATLRCSPISGHTSVYWYQQALGLGLQFLLWYDEGEERNRGNFPPRFSGRQFPNYSSELNVNALELEDSALYLCASSPATGGPYEQYFGPGTRLTVT.

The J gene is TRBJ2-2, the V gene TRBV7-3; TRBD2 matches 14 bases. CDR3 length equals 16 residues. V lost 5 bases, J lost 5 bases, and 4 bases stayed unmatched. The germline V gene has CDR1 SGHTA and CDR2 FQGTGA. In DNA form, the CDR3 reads TGTGCCAGCAGCATAGGGACTAGCGGGAGAACCGGGGAGCTGTTTTTT. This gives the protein CASSIGTSGRTGELFF.

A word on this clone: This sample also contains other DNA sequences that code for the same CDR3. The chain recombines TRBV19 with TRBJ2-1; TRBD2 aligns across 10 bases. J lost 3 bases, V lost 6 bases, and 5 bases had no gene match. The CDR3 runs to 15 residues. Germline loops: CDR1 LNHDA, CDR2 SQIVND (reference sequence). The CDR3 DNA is TGTGCCAGTAGCTTAACTAGCGGGGACTACAATGAGCAGTTCTTC. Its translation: CASSLTSGDYNEQFF.

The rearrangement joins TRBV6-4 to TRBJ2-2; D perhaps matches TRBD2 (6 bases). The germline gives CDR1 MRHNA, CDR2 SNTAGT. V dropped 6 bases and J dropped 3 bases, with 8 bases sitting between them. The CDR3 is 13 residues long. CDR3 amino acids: CASRWGDTGELFF. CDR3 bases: TGTGCCAGCAGATGGGGGGACACCGGGGAGCTGTTTTTT.

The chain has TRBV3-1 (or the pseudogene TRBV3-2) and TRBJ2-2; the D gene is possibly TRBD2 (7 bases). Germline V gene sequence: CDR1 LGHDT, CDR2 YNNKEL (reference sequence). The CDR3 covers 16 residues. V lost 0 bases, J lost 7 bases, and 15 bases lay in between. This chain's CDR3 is CASSQDLAGAGGELFF. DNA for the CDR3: TGTGCCAGCAGCCAAGACCTGGCGGGGGCGGGCGGGGAGCTGTTTTTT.

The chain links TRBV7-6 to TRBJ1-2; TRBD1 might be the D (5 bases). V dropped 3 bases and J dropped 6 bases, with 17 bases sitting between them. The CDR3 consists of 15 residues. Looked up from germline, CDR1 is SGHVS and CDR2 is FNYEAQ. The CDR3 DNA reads TGTGCCAGCAGCTTGGGTAGCCGGGGGGAAGATGGCTACACCTTC. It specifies CASSLGSRGEDGYTF.

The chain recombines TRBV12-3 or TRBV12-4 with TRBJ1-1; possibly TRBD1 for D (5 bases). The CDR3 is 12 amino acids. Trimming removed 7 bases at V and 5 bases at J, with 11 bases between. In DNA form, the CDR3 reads TGTGCCAGCACCTGGGGGGAAACTGAAGCTTTCTTT. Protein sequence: CASTWGETEAFF.

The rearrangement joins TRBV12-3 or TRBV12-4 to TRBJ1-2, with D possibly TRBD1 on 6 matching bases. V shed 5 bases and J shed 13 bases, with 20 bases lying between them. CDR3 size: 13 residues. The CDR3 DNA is TGTGCCAGCAGTCGAGGGGGTGAGGGTTCAGGCACCTTC. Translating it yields CASSRGGEGSGTF.

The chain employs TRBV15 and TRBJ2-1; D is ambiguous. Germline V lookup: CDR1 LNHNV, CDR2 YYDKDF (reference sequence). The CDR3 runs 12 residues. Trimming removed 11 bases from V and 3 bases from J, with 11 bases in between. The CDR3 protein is CAAPSDYNEQFF. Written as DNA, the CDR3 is TGTGCCGCCCCCTCGGACTACAATGAGCAGTTCTTC.

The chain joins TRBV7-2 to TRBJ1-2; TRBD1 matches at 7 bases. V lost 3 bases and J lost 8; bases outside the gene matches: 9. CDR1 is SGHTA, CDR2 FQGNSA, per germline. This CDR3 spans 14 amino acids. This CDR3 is CASSLRQGREGYTF. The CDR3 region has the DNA TGTGCCAGCAGCTTGAGACAGGGAAGAGAAGGCTACACCTTC.

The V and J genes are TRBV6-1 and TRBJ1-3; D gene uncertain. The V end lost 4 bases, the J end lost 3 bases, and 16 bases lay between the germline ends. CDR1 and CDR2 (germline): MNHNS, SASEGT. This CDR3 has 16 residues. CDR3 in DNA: TGTGCCAGCAGTGCATCGAACGGTCACGGTGGAAACACCATATATTTT. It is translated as CASSASNGHGGNTIYF.

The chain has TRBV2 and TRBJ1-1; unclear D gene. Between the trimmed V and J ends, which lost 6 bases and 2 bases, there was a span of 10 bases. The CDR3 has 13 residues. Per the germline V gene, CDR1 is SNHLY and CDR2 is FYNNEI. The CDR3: CASRIGFNTEAFF. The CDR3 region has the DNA TGTGCCAGCAGGATCGGGTTCAACACTGAAGCTTTCTTT. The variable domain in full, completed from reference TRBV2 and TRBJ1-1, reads EPEVTQTPSHQVTQMGQEVILRCVPISNHLYFYWYRQILGQKVEFLVSFYNNEISEKSEIFDDQFSVERPDGSNFTLKIRSTKLEDSAMYFCASRIGFNTEAFFGQGTRLTVV.

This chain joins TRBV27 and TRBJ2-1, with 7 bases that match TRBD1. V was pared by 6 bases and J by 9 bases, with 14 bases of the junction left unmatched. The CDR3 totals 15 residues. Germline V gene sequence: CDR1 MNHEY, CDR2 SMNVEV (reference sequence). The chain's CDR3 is CASRTSGHPGGEQFF. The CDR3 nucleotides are TGTGCCAGCAGGACCTCCGGCCACCCAGGGGGTGAGCAGTTCTTC.

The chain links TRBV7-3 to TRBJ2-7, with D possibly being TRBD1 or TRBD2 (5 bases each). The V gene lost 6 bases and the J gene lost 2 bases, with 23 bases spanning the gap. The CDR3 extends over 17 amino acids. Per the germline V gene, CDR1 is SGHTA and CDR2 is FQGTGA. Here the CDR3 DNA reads TGTGCCAGCAGACGGGGTCTTCGAGGGGCAAACGCCTACGAGCAGTACTTC. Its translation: CASRRGLRGANAYEQYF.

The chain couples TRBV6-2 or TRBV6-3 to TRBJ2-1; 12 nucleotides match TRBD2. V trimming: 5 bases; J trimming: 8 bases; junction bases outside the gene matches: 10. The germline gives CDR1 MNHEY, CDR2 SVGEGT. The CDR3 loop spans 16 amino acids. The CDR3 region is CASSHFRTSGKYEQFF. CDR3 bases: TGTGCCAGCAGTCACTTCCGGACTAGCGGGAAATATGAGCAGTTCTTC.

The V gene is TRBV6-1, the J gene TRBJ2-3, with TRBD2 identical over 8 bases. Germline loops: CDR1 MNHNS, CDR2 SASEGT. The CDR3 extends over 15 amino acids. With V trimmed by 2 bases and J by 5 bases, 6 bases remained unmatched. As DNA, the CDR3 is TGTGCCAGCAGTGAAAGAGCGGGAGCGGGAGATACGCAGTATTTT. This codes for CASSERAGAGDTQYF.

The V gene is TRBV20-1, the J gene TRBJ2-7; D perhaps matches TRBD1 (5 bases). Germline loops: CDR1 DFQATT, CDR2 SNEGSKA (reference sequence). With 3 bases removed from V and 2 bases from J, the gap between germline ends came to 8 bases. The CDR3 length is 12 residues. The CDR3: CSASPRAYEQYF. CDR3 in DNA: TGCAGTGCTAGTCCCAGGGCCTACGAGCAGTACTTC.

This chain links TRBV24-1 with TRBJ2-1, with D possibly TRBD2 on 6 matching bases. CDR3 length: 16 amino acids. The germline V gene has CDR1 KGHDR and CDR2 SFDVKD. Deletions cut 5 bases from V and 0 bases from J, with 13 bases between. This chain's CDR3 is CATSVGGASSYNEQFF. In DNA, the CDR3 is TGTGCCACCAGTGTTGGCGGGGCGAGCTCCTACAATGAGCAGTTCTTC.

CDR3: CASSFASGSIPYEQYF. The CDR3 bases are TGTGCCAGCAGCTTTGCGAGCGGGAGTATCCCCTACGAGCAGTACTTC. V usage is TRBV5-5 and J usage is TRBJ2-7, with 8 bases lining up with TRBD2. The CDR3 contains 16 residues. Germline CDR1 SGHKS, CDR2 YYEKEE (reference sequence). V shed 2 bases, J shed 2 bases, and the junction held 9 bases outside the gene matches.

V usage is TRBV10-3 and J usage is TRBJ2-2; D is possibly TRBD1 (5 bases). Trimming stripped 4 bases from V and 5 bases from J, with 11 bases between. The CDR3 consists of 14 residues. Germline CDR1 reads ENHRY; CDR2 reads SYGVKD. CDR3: CAISASQETGELFF. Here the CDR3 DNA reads TGTGCCATCAGTGCATCACAGGAAACCGGGGAGCTGTTTTTT.

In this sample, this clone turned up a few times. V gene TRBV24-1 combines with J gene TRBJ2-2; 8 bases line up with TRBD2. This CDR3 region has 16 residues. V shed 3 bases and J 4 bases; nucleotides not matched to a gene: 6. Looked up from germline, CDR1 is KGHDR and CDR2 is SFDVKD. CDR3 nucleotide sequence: TGTGCCACCAGTGATCGGGCGGGGGGCTTCACCGGGGAGCTGTTTTTT. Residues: CATSDRAGGFTGELFF.

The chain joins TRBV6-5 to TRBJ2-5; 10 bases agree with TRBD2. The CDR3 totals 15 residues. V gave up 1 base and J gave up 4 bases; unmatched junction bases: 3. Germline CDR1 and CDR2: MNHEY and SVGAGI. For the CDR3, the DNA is TGTGCCAGCAGTTACTGGCTAGCGGGAGTAGAGACCCAGTACTTC. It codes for CASSYWLAGVETQYF.

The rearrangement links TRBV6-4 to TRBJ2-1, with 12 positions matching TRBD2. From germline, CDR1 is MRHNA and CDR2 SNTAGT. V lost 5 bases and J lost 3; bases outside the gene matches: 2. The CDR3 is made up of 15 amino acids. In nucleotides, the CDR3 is TGTGCCAGCAGTCTGACTAGCGGGGGCTACAATGAGCAGTTCTTC. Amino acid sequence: CASSLTSGGYNEQFF.